Listed below are T cell receptor beta chains from one sample, sequenced in a study of radiotherapy plus CTLA-4 blockade in lung cancer. Generated by immunoSEQ multiplex PCR, the TCRdb table keeps only in-frame clones and is missing some. The repertoire has more than 55,000 clones, 70% to 85% of them found once; the top ten carry roughly 6.7%. Sample: peripheral blood, taken from a patient treated with radiotherapy plus ipilimumab. The origin of the receptors is a human donor with non-small cell lung cancer whose response to radiotherapy plus ipilimumab could not be evaluated. Both conserved end residues are part of each CDR3. A D gene is named only where the DNA matches it firmly. Only part of the rows carry a size: once, few, many, or a class if the clone is expanded.

CDR3 length	V gene	D gene	J gene	clone size	CDR3 DNA	CDR3 protein
13	TRBV6-1	TRBD1	TRBJ1-2	NA	TGTGCCAGCAGTCCGGACAGGGAATATGGCTACACCTTC	CASSPDREYGYTF
11	TRBV7-9	NA	TRBJ2-5	NA	TGTGCCAGCAGCCCGGGGTTAGGATCGGACTTC	CASSPGLGSDF
13	TRBV2	NA	TRBJ1-2	NA	TGTGCCAGCAGTGAGAGACGGGTACCTGGCTACACCTTC	CASSERRVPGYTF
11	TRBV2	TRBD2	TRBJ2-5	NA	TGTGCCAGCAGACTAGCGCCGACCCAGTACTTC	CASRLAPTQYF
14	TRBV6-5	TRBD1	TRBJ1-2	NA	TGTGCCAGCAGCCGTCCCGACAGGGTAGGAGGCTACACCTTC	CASSRPDRVGGYTF
15	TRBV7-9	NA	TRBJ2-7	NA	TGTGCCAGCAGCTTAGGGACTTCCACTGAGGGCGAGCAGTACTTC	CASSLGTSTEGEQYF
15	TRBV6-1	NA	TRBJ1-1	few	TGTGCCAGCAGTGAAGGGCCTGAGGGGGACACTGAAGCTTTCTTT	CASSEGPEGDTEAFF
14	TRBV6-1	NA	TRBJ1-1	NA	TGTGCCAGCAGTGAATCGGGAGGGAACACTGAAGCTTTCTTT	CASSESGGNTEAFF
15	TRBV9	TRBD2	TRBJ2-7	NA	TGTGCCAGCAGCGTAGGGAGCGGGAGCTCCTACGAGCAGTACTTC	CASSVGSGSSYEQYF
13	TRBV29-1	NA	TRBJ1-2	NA	TGCAGCGTTGAAGATCCCCGGAGCCATGGCTACACCTTC	CSVEDPRSHGYTF
14	TRBV7-9	TRBD1	TRBJ1-1	NA	TGTGCCAGCAGCTACAGGGGGCTCAGCACTGAAGCTTTCTTT	CASSYRGLSTEAFF
16	TRBV18	TRBD2	TRBJ2-1	NA	TGTGCCAGCTCACCACCAGAGCTAGCGGGGGTCCGGGAGCAGTTCTTC	CASSPPELAGVREQFF
12	TRBV15	NA	TRBJ1-1	NA	TGTGCCACCAAGACAGAGGACACTGAAGCTTTCTTT	CATKTEDTEAFF
13	TRBV5-1	TRBD1	TRBJ2-7	NA	TGCGCCAGCAGCCGGGACAGCGGATACGAGCAGTACTTC	CASSRDSGYEQYF
15	TRBV19	NA	TRBJ1-2	NA	TGTGCCAGTAGGTCCGGAACAGGGCAATCCTATGGCTACACCTTC	CASRSGTGQSYGYTF
16	TRBV6-5	TRBD1	TRBJ2-2	NA	TGTGCCAGCAGTTCCCCGGACAGGGGGAGGTACGGGGAGCTGTTTTTT	CASSSPDRGRYGELFF
15	TRBV5-1	NA	TRBJ2-3	NA	TGCGCCAGCAGCTTGGAAGACAGTAACACAGATACGCAGTATTTT	CASSLEDSNTDTQYF
13	TRBV28	NA	TRBJ2-5	NA	TGTGCCAGCAGTTTGGGGGGGGCTGAGACCCAGTACTTC	CASSLGGAETQYF
16	TRBV6-5	NA	TRBJ1-2	NA	TGTGCCAGCAGTTACAACGCTCCACCGGGGGACTATGGCTACACCTTC	CASSYNAPPGDYGYTF
17	TRBV2	NA	TRBJ2-6	NA	TGTGCCAGCAGCGAACAGGGTTTTTCCTCTGGGGCCAACGTCCTGACTTTC	CASSEQGFSSGANVLTF
14	TRBV29-1	TRBD1	TRBJ1-1	few	TGCAGCGTTGGACAGGGGGGAATGAACACTGAAGCTTTCTTT	CSVGQGGMNTEAFF
12	TRBV12-5	NA	TRBJ2-3	NA	TGTGCTAGTGGCGGGGACACAGATACGCAGTATTTT	CASGGDTDTQYF
14	TRBV28	NA	TRBJ2-2	NA	TGTGCCAGCACTAGGCCCATCAACACCGGGGAGCTGTTTTTT	CASTRPINTGELFF
13	TRBV29-1	TRBD2	TRBJ2-1	NA	TGCAGCGTCGAGCGGGAGTCGTACAATGAGCAGTTCTTC	CSVERESYNEQFF
13	TRBV6-6	NA	TRBJ1-1	NA	TGTGCCAGCAGTTTGATAGGGGTCGCTGAAGCTTTCTTT	CASSLIGVAEAFF
14	TRBV5-4	NA	TRBJ2-5	NA	TGTGCCAGCAGCTATAGTGTGGACCAAGAGACCCAGTACTTC	CASSYSVDQETQYF
12	TRBV28	NA	TRBJ2-5	NA	TGTGCCAGCAGTTTCGGGGTGGAGACCCAGTACTTC	CASSFGVETQYF
15	TRBV9	TRBD2	TRBJ2-1	NA	TGTGCCAGCAGCGTAGGTAGCGGGACAAGCAATGAGCAGTTCTTC	CASSVGSGTSNEQFF
14	TRBV21-1	NA	TRBJ2-2	NA	TGTGCCAGCAGGCTGGAGGGTATGGCCGGGGAGCTGTTTTTT	CASRLEGMAGELFF
13	TRBV5-4	TRBD1	TRBJ1-2	NA	TGTGCCAGCAGCTTGGCAGGGGGCTATGGCTACACCTTC	CASSLAGGYGYTF
16	TRBV7-9	TRBD2	TRBJ2-1	NA	TGTGCCAGCAGCTTTGGCATTAGCGGGGCGTACAATGAGCAGTTCTTC	CASSFGISGAYNEQFF
15	TRBV7-2	TRBD2	TRBJ2-5	NA	TGTGCCAGCAGCATTTCTAGCGGGAGGGTTGAGACCCAGTACTTC	CASSISSGRVETQYF